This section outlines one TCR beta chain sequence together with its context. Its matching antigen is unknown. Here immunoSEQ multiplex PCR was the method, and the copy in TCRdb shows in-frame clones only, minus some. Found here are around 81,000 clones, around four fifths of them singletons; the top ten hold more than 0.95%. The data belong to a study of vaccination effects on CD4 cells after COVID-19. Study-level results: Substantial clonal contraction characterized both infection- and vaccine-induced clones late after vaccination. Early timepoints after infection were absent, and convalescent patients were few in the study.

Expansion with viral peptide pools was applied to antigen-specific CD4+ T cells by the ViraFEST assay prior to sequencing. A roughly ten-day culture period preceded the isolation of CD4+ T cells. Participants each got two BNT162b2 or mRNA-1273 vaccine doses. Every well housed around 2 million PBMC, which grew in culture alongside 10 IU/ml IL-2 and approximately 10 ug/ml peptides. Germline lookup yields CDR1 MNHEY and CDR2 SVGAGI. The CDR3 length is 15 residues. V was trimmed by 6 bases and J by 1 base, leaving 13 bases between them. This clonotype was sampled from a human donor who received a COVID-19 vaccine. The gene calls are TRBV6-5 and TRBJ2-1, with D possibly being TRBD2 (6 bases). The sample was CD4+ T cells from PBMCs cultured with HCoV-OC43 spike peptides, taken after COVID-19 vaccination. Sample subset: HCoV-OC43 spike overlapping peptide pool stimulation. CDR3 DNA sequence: TGTGCCAGCAGGTTGAGCGGGCCTTCCTACAATGAGCAGTTCTTC. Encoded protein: CASRLSGPSYNEQFF.